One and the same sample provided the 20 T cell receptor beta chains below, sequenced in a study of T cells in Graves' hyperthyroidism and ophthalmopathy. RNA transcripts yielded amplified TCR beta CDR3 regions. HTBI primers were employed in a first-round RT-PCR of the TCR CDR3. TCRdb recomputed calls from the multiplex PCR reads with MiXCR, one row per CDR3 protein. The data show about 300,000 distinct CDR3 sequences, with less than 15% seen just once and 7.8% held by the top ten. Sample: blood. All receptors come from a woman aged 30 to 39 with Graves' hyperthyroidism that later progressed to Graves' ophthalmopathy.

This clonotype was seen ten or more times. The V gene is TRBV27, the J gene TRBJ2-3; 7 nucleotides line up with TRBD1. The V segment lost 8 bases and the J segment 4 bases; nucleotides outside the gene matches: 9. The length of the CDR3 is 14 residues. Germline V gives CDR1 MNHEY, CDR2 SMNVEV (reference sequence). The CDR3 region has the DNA TGTGCCAGCCACGACAGGGTGGAACCAGATACGCAGTATTTT. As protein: CASHDRVEPDTQYF.

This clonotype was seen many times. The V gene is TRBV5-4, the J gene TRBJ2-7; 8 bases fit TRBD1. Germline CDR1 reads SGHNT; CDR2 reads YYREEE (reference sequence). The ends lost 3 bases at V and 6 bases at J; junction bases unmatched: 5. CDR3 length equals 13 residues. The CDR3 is CASSYGTGTEQYF. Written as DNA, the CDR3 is TGTGCCAGCAGCTACGGGACAGGAACCGAGCAGTACTTC.

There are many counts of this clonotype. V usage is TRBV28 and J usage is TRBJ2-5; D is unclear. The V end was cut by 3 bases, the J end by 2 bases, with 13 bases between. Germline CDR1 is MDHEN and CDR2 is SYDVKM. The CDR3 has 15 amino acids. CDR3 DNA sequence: TGTGCCAGCAGTTTGACCCGGGTTGGTCAAGAGACCCAGTACTTC. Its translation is CASSLTRVGQETQYF.

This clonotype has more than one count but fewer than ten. The CDR3 sequence is CSVAASGPYEQYF. The CDR3 coding sequence is TGCAGCGTTGCGGCTAGCGGGCCCTACGAGCAGTACTTC. This chain links TRBV29-1 with TRBJ2-7; TRBD2 aligns across 8 bases. Unmatched junction bases numbered 4, after V lost 4 bases and J lost 2 bases. The CDR3 runs 13 residues. The germline V gene encodes CDR1 SQVTM and CDR2 ANQGSEA.

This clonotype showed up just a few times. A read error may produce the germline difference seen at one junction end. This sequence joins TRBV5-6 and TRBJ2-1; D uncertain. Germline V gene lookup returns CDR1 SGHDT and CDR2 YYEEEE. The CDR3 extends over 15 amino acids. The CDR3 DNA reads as TGTGCCAGCAGCTTGGGGGCAATCTCCTACAATGAGCAGCTCTTC. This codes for CASSLGAISYNEQLF.

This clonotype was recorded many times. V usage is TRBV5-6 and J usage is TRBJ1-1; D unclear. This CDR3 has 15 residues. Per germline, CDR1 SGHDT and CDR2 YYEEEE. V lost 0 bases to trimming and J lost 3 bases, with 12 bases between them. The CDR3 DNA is TGTGCCAGCAGCTTGGGAAGGGCGTGGGACACTGAAGCTTTCTTT. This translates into CASSLGRAWDTEAFF.

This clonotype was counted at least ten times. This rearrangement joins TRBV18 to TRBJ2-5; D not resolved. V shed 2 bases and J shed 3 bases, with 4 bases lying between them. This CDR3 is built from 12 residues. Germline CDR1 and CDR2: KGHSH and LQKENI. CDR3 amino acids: CASSPDEETQYF. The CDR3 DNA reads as TGTGCCAGCTCACCAGATGAAGAGACCCAGTACTTC.

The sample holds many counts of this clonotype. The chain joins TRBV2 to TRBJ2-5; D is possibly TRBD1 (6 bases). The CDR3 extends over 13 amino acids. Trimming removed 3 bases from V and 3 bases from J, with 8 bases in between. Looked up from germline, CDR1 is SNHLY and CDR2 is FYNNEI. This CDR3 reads CASSEGHEETQYF. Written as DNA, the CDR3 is TGTGCCAGCAGTGAGGGACATGAAGAGACCCAGTACTTC.

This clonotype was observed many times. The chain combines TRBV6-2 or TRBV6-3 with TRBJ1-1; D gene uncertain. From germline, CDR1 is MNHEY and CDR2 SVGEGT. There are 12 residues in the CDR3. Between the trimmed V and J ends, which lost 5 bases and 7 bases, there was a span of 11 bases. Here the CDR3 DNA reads TGTGCCAGCAGTCCACATCGGCGTGAAGCTTTCTTT. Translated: CASSPHRREAFF.

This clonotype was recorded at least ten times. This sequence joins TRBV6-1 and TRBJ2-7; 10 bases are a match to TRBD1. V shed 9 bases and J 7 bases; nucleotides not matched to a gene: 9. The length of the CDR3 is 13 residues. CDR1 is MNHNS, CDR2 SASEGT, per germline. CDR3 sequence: CARTGQGTGEQYF. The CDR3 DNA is TGTGCCAGAACGGGACAGGGGACAGGTGAGCAGTACTTC.

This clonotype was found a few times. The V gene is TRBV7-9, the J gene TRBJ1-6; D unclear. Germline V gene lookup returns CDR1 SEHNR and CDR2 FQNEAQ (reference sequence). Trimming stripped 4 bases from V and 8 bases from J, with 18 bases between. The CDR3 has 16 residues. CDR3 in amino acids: CASSSEDAGWDSPLHF. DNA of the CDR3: TGTGCCAGCAGCTCTGAAGATGCGGGGTGGGATTCACCCCTCCACTTT.

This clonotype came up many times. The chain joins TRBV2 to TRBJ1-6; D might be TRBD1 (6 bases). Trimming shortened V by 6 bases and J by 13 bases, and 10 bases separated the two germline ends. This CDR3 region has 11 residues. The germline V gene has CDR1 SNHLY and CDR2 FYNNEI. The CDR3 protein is CASRRGGPLHF. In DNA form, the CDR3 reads TGTGCCAGCAGGAGGGGGGGTCCCCTCCACTTT.

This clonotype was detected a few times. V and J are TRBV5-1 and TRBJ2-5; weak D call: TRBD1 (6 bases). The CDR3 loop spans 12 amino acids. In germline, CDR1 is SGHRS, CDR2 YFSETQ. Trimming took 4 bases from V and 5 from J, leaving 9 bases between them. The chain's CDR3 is CASSARGETQYF. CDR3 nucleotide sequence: TGCGCCAGCAGCGCCAGGGGTGAGACCCAGTACTTC.

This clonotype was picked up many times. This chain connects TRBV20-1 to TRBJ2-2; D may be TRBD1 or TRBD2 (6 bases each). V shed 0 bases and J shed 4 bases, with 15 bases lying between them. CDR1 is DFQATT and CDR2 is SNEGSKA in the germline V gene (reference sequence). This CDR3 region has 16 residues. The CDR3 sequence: CSAREREGGFTGELFF. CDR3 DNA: TGCAGTGCTAGAGAGAGAGAGGGGGGATTCACCGGGGAGCTGTTTTTT.

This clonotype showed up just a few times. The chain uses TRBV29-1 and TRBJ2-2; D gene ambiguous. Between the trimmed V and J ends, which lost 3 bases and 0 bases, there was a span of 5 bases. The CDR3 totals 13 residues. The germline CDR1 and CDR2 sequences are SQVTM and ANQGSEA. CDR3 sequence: CSVDPANTGELFF. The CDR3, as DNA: TGCAGCGTTGACCCAGCGAACACCGGGGAGCTGTTTTTT.

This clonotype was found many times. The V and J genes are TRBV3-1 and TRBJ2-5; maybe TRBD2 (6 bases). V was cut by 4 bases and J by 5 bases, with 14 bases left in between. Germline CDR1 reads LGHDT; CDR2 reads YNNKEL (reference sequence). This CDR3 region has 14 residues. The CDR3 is CASSLTTRWETQYF. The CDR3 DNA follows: TGTGCCAGCAGCCTCACGACTAGATGGGAGACCCAGTACTTC.

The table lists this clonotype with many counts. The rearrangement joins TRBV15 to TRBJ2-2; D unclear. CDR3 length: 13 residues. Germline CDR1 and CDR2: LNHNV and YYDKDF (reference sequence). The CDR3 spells CAIKHPNTGELFF. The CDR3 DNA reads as TGTGCTATTAAGCATCCGAACACCGGGGAGCTGTTTTTT.

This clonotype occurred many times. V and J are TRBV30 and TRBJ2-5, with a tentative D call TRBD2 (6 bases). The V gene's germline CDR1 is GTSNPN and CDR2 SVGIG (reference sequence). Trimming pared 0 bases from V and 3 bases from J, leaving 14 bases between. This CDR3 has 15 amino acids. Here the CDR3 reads CAWSVGGRLEETQYF. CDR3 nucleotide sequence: TGTGCCTGGAGTGTAGGAGGGCGGTTGGAAGAGACCCAGTACTTC.

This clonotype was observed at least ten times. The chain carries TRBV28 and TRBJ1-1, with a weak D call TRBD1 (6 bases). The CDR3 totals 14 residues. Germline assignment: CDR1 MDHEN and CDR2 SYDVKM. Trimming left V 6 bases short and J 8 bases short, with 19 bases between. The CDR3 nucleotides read TGTGCCAGCAGCGGGGGGGGGGCTGCGAAAGAAGCTTTCTTT. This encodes CASSGGGAAKEAFF.

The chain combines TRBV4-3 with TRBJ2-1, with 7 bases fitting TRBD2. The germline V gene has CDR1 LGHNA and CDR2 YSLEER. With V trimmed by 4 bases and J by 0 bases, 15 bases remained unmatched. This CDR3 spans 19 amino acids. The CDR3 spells CASSPSSAGPFGSYNEQFF. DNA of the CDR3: TGCGCCAGCAGCCCGTCCTCAGCGGGACCCTTCGGCTCCTACAATGAGCAGTTCTTC.